These 32 T cell receptor beta chains were all obtained from the same sample, sequenced in a study of graft-versus-host responses after intestinal transplantation. TCRdb's table, derived via immunoSEQ multiplex PCR, lists solely in-frame clones and lacks some. The data show about 97,000 clones, 91% seen once. No antigens are known for them. The specimen comprised unstimulated CD4+ T cells sorted from spleen or lymph node cells, sampled before transplant. These receptors came from a human donor who was the organ donor for an intestinal transplant.

The chain carries TRBV5-1 and TRBJ2-4; 11 nucleotides match TRBD2. This CDR3 comprises 14 residues. Germline CDR1 SGHRS, CDR2 YFSETQ. The V and J ends lost 0 bases and 7 bases, in that order; junction bases with no gene match: 0. Here the CDR3 DNA reads TGCGCCAGCAGCTTGGGACTAGCGGGGAACATTCAGTACTTC. It is translated as CASSLGLAGNIQYF.

Only one count was recorded for this clone. The rearrangement links TRBV4-3 to TRBJ2-5; 8 nucleotides align to TRBD1. This CDR3 spans 15 amino acids. Germline values: CDR1 LGHNA, CDR2 YSLEER. The ends lost 4 bases at V and 5 bases at J; junction bases unmatched: 9. The CDR3 coding sequence is TGCGCCAGCAGCCTACGGACAGGGTTGGGTGAGACCCAGTACTTC. Encoded protein: CASSLRTGLGETQYF.

The gene calls are TRBV28 and TRBJ1-4; 7 bases agree with TRBD1. Germline V gene lookup returns CDR1 MDHEN and CDR2 SYDVKM. CDR3 length equals 17 residues. J was trimmed by 0 bases and V by 7 bases; bases with no gene match: 11. The CDR3 region has the DNA TGTGCCAGCAAAGAATCTGGGACAGTTGCAACTAATGAAAAACTGTTTTTT. This gives the protein CASKESGTVATNEKLFF.

This chain joins TRBV29-1 and TRBJ2-7, with TRBD2 matching over 11 bases. This CDR3 has 13 residues. The V and J ends lost 3 bases and 4 bases, in that order; junction bases with no gene match: 2. Germline V CDR1 and CDR2: SQVTM, ANQGSEA. The CDR3 DNA reads TGCAGCGTTGACATAGCGGGGGGGTACGAGCAGTACTTC. Translating gives CSVDIAGGYEQYF.

This clone was found once. This chain links TRBV6-1 with TRBJ1-6; 8 positions agree with TRBD1. The junction had 8 bases not matched to a gene; V was cut back by 6 bases and J by 13 bases. This CDR3 region has 13 residues. Germline V gene sequence: CDR1 MNHNS, CDR2 SASEGT. The CDR3 nucleotides are TGTGCCAGCAGAGCGACAGGGGTGCGGCCCCTCCACTTT. Its translation is CASRATGVRPLHF.

The chain recombines TRBV18 with TRBJ2-7; 7 bases fit TRBD1. The CDR3 has 15 residues. The germline CDR1 and CDR2 sequences are KGHSH and LQKENI. The junction had 2 bases not matched to a gene; V was cut back by 0 bases and J by 0 bases. The DNA of the CDR3 is TGTGCCAGCTCACCACCTGGGACAGTCTCCTACGAGCAGTACTTC. This codes for CASSPPGTVSYEQYF.

The chain carries TRBV2 and TRBJ2-7, with no clear D. This CDR3 contains 13 residues. From germline, CDR1 is SNHLY and CDR2 FYNNEI. V lost 6 bases and J lost 1, with 10 bases in between. This CDR3 reads CASRRSGSYEQYF. CDR3 nucleotides: TGTGCCAGCAGGCGGTCCGGGTCCTACGAGCAGTACTTC.

This rearrangement joins TRBV7-8 to TRBJ2-6, with TRBD1 as a possible D gene (5 bases). Germline V gene data show CDR1 as SGHVS and CDR2 as FQNEAQ. This CDR3 comprises 17 residues. The ends were cut back, 2 bases at V and 0 bases at J, with 11 bases in the middle. The CDR3 sequence is CASSLIQAISGANVLTF. CDR3 nucleotide sequence: TGTGCCAGCAGCTTAATACAGGCGATCTCTGGGGCCAACGTCCTGACTTTC.

The chain joins TRBV7-9 to TRBJ1-1; D is uncertain. Germline lookup yields CDR1 SEHNR and CDR2 FQNEAQ (reference sequence). CDR3 length equals 14 residues. Trimming shortened V by 7 bases and J by 1 base, and 13 bases separated the two germline ends. DNA of the CDR3: TGTGCCAGCACCTCCCGAGGGCGGAACACTGAAGCTTTCTTT. This gives the protein CASTSRGRNTEAFF.

The V gene is TRBV5-1, the J gene TRBJ2-5; a possible D gene is TRBD2 (7 bases). CDR3 length: 14 amino acids. V was pared by 2 bases and J by 3 bases, with 11 bases between. CDR1 and CDR2 (germline): SGHRS, YFSETQ. CDR3 sequence reads: CASSFQGREETQYF. CDR3 sequence (DNA): TGCGCCAGCAGCTTTCAGGGGAGGGAAGAGACCCAGTACTTC.

This chain connects TRBV15 to TRBJ1-2, with no clear D. The ends were cut back, 1 base at V and 2 bases at J, with 2 bases in the middle. This CDR3 has 12 amino acids. Germline V gives CDR1 LNHNV, CDR2 YYDKDF (reference sequence). The CDR3, as DNA: TGTGCCACCAGCAGAGCGAACTATGGCTACACCTTC. This gives the protein CATSRANYGYTF.

This chain connects TRBV19 to TRBJ1-5; 7 nucleotides align to TRBD1. V lost 0 bases, J lost 9 bases, and 2 bases stayed unmatched. From germline, CDR1 is LNHDA and CDR2 SQIVND (reference sequence). There are 13 residues in the CDR3. The CDR3 loop reads CASSIENRGPQHF. The DNA for the CDR3 is TGTGCCAGTAGTATAGAGAACAGGGGGCCCCAGCATTTT.

The chain recombines TRBV4-2 with TRBJ2-3, with 9 bases matching TRBD2. From germline, CDR1 is LGHNA and CDR2 YNFKEQ. The CDR3 is made up of 16 amino acids. V lost 1 base and J lost 0; bases outside the gene matches: 2. This CDR3 is CASSQAAGGSTDTQYF. In DNA, the CDR3 is TGTGCCAGCAGCCAAGCCGCGGGGGGGAGCACAGATACGCAGTATTTT.

The rearrangement links TRBV6-1 to TRBJ1-4, with TRBD1 as a possible D gene (6 bases). From germline, CDR1 is MNHNS and CDR2 SASEGT. V lost 7 bases and J 8 bases, leaving 14 bases between the germline ends. The CDR3 extends over 13 amino acids. The CDR3 sequence: CASMRGNGEKLFF. CDR3 sequence (DNA): TGTGCCAGCATGAGGGGGAACGGGGAAAAACTGTTTTTT.

The V call is TRBV4-1, the J call TRBJ2-1; TRBD2 matches 8 bases. V shed 1 base, J shed 3 bases, and the junction held 5 bases outside the gene matches. The CDR3 has 16 residues. CDR1 is MGHRA, CDR2 YSYEKL, per germline. CDR3 residues: CASSQGAGEFYNEQFF. The DNA of the CDR3 is TGCGCCAGCAGCCAAGGAGCGGGGGAGTTCTACAATGAGCAGTTCTTC.

The chain recombines TRBV4-1 with TRBJ1-6, with 7 bases that match TRBD1. The V gene end was trimmed by 2 bases and the J gene end by 7 bases; junction bases not matched to a gene: 2. Germline-derived CDR1 and CDR2 are MGHRA and YSYEKL. This CDR3 is 14 amino acids long. For the CDR3, the DNA is TGCGCCAGCAGCCAAAGGGACAGAAATTCACCCCTCCACTTT. Its translation is CASSQRDRNSPLHF.

This chain uses TRBV18 with TRBJ2-5; tentative D call: TRBD2 (7 bases). Germline assignment: CDR1 KGHSH and CDR2 LQKENI. The CDR3 sequence is 16 residues long. V was pared by 6 bases and J by 2 bases, with 19 bases between. The CDR3 coding sequence is TGTGCCAGCTCCTCCGGGACACCGGGAGGTCAAGAGACCCAGTACTTC. As protein: CASSSGTPGGQETQYF.

V is TRBV5-4 and J is TRBJ1-1; no definite D call. Germline values: CDR1 SGHNT, CDR2 YYREEE (reference sequence). This CDR3 spans 13 amino acids. The V end was cut by 3 bases, the J end by 1 base, with 7 bases between. The CDR3 nucleotides read TGTGCCAGCAGCTCCACACGGAACACTGAAGCTTTCTTT. This gives the protein CASSSTRNTEAFF.

V usage is TRBV6-1 and J usage is TRBJ2-1; TRBD1 aligns across 7 bases. CDR3 size: 14 residues. The J segment lost 8 bases and the V segment lost 4 bases, leaving 8 bases of the junction unmatched. Per germline, CDR1 MNHNS and CDR2 SASEGT. The CDR3 loop reads CASSALTGRDEQFF. The CDR3 DNA reads TGTGCCAGCAGTGCGTTGACAGGGCGAGATGAGCAGTTCTTC.

CDR3 residues: CASSRRAQRLFSTDTQYF. The CDR3 DNA reads TGCGCCAGCAGCCGGAGGGCGCAGCGCCTCTTTAGCACAGATACGCAGTATTTT. The V call is TRBV4-1, the J call TRBJ2-3; weak D call: TRBD2 (6 bases). This CDR3 spans 18 amino acids. Germline loops: CDR1 MGHRA, CDR2 YSYEKL. Deletions cut 4 bases from V and 0 bases from J, with 20 bases between.

The V call is TRBV15, the J call TRBJ2-7, with TRBD1 matching 9 bases. The J segment lost 2 bases and the V segment lost 1 base, leaving 3 bases of the junction unmatched. Germline V gene sequence: CDR1 LNHNV, CDR2 YYDKDF (reference sequence). The CDR3 runs 15 residues. The CDR3 region is CATSRVGTGTYEQYF. CDR3 bases: TGTGCCACCAGCAGAGTGGGGACAGGGACCTACGAGCAGTACTTC. Looking up the rest from reference TRBV15 and TRBJ2-7 gives the full variable domain: DAMVIQNPRYQVTQFGKPVTLSCSQTLNHNVMYWYQQKSSQAPKLLFHYYDKDFNNEADTPDNFQSRRPNTSFCFLDIRSPGLGDTAMYLCATSRVGTGTYEQYFGPGTRLTVT.

The genes are TRBV5-1 and TRBJ1-2, with D hard to call. This CDR3 has 12 amino acids. The germline V gene encodes CDR1 SGHRS and CDR2 YFSETQ. V was shortened by 5 bases and J by 1 base, with 6 bases between the two germline ends. The CDR3 region has the DNA TGCGCCAGCAGTAGTGATAACTATGGCTACACCTTC. This gives the protein CASSSDNYGYTF.

This chain links TRBV18 with TRBJ1-1; D is uncertain. V was pared by 0 bases and J by 6 bases, with 17 bases between. CDR1 is KGHSH and CDR2 is LQKENI in the germline V gene. This CDR3 is 16 amino acids long. CDR3 nucleotides: TGTGCCAGCTCACCACCCGGTCAGAGAGGTAGACCTGAAGCTTTCTTT. This gives the protein CASSPPGQRGRPEAFF.

This sequence joins TRBV9 and TRBJ2-3, with D tentatively TRBD2 (5 bases). CDR1 and CDR2 (germline): SGDLS, YYNGEE. The V end was cut by 2 bases, the J end by 0 bases, with 7 bases between. CDR3 length equals 14 residues. The CDR3 DNA reads as TGTGCCAGCAGCGTGAGGACTAGCACAGATACGCAGTATTTT. Translating it yields CASSVRTSTDTQYF.

V usage is TRBV28 and J usage is TRBJ2-5; D remains ambiguous. Germline-derived CDR1 and CDR2 are MDHEN and SYDVKM. V lost 3 bases and J lost 0, with 8 bases in between. The CDR3 extends over 14 amino acids. The CDR3 here is CASSFLANQETQYF. In nucleotides, the CDR3 is TGTGCCAGCAGTTTCTTGGCAAACCAAGAGACCCAGTACTTC.

This clone was counted between two and nine times. This rearrangement joins TRBV2 to TRBJ2-6; 9 nucleotides agree with TRBD1. Germline CDR1 reads SNHLY; CDR2 reads FYNNEI. Losses at the gene ends were 11 bases for V and 2 bases for J; bases not matched to a gene: 1. The CDR3 is 13 residues long. The CDR3: CARTGAGANVLTF. The CDR3 DNA reads as TGTGCCCGGACAGGGGCTGGGGCCAACGTCCTGACTTTC.

The chain couples TRBV5-4 to TRBJ1-2; no clear D gene. Germline assignment: CDR1 SGHNT and CDR2 YYREEE (reference sequence). The CDR3 has 13 amino acids. Deletions cut 4 bases from V and 3 bases from J, with 10 bases between. CDR3: CASSLRLDYGYTF. CDR3 sequence (DNA): TGTGCCAGCAGCCTGAGGCTGGACTATGGCTACACCTTC.

This sequence joins TRBV19 and TRBJ2-3; 8 bases are shared with TRBD2. Germline V gene lookup returns CDR1 LNHDA and CDR2 SQIVND (reference sequence). The V segment lost 2 bases and the J segment 5 bases; nucleotides outside the gene matches: 3. The CDR3 sequence is 14 residues long. Here the CDR3 DNA reads TGTGCCAGTAGTATAATACGGGGGGGAGATACGCAGTATTTT. This encodes CASSIIRGGDTQYF.

The chain joins TRBV7-2 to TRBJ1-4; tentative D call: TRBD1 (6 bases). Germline loops: CDR1 SGHTA, CDR2 FQGNSA. V shed 4 bases and J shed 7 bases, with 16 bases lying between them. The CDR3 extends over 15 amino acids. The CDR3 spells CASSSRPLQGEKLFF. The DNA for the CDR3 is TGTGCCAGCAGCTCCCGACCGCTACAGGGTGAAAAACTGTTTTTT.

This clone has only one observation. The chain has TRBV9 and TRBJ1-5, with 8 bases that match TRBD1. V lost 4 bases to trimming and J lost 6 bases; unmatched junction nucleotides: 15. This CDR3 contains 17 residues. CDR1 and CDR2 (germline): SGDLS, YYNGEE. CDR3 protein: CASSQGAGGQGSQPQHF. In DNA form, the CDR3 reads TGTGCCAGCAGCCAGGGGGCTGGCGGACAGGGCTCTCAGCCCCAGCATTTT.

V and J are TRBV19 and TRBJ1-2; 8 nucleotides match TRBD1. The CDR3 is 15 residues long. Per the germline V gene, CDR1 is LNHDA and CDR2 is SQIVND (reference sequence). V shed 7 bases and J 4 bases; nucleotides not matched to a gene: 11. CDR3 nucleotide sequence: TGTGCCAGTACCACAACAAGGACAGGGTTCTATGGCTACACCTTC. This sequence encodes CASTTTRTGFYGYTF.

This chain links TRBV4-1 with TRBJ2-5; 7 bases align to TRBD2. V was clipped by 8 bases and J by 2 bases; unmatched bases: 5. Per germline, CDR1 MGHRA and CDR2 YSYEKL. The CDR3 has 13 amino acids. Here the CDR3 DNA reads TGCGCCAGCGGGGGGGTCGGTCAAGAGACCCAGTACTTC. This sequence encodes CASGGVGQETQYF.